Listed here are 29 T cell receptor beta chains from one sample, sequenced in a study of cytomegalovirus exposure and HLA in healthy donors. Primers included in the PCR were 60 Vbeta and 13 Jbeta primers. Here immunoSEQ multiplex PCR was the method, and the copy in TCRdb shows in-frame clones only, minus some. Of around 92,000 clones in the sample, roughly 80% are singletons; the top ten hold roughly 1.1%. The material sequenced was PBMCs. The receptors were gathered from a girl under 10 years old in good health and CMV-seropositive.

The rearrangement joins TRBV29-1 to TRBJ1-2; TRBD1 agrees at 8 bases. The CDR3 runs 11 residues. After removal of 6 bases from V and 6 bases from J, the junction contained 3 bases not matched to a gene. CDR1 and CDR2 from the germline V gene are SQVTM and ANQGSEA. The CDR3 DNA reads TGCAGCGTATGGACAGGGAATGGCTACACCTTC. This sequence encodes CSVWTGNGYTF.

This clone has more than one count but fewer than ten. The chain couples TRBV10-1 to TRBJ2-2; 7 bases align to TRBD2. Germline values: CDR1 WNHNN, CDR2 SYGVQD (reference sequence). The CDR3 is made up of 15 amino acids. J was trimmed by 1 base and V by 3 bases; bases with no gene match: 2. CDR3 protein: CASSDASGNTGELFF. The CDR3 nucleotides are TGCGCCAGCAGTGACGCTAGCGGGAACACCGGGGAGCTGTTTTTT.

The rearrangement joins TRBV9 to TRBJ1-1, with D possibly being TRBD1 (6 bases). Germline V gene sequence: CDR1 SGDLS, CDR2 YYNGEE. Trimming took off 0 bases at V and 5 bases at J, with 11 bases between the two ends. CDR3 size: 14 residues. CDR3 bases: TGTGCCAGCAGCGTAGAAGGGGGGGGGACTGAAGCTTTCTTT. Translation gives CASSVEGGGTEAFF.

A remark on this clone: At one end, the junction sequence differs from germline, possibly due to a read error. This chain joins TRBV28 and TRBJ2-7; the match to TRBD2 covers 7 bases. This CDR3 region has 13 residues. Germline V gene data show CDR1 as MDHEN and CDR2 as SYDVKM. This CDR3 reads CASSLSLAVEQHF. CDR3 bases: TGTGCCAGCAGTTTATCGCTAGCGGTCGAGCAGCACTTC.

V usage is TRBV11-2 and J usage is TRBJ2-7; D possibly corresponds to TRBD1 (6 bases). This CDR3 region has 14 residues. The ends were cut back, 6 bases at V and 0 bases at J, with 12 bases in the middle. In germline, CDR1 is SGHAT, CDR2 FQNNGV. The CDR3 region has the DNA TGTGCCAGCAGGCGGACAGAGAGCTCCTACGAGCAGTACTTC. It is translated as CASRRTESSYEQYF.

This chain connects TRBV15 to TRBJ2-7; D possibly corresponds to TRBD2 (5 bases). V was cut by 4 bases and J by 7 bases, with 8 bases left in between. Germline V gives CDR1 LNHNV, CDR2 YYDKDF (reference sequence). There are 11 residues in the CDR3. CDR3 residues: CATSTWREQYF. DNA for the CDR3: TGTGCCACCAGCACTTGGAGGGAGCAGTACTTC.

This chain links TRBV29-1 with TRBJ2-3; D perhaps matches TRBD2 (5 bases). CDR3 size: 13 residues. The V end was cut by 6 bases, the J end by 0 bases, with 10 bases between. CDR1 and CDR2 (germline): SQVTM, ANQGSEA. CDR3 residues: CSVLETSTDTQYF. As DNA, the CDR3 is TGCAGCGTACTAGAGACTAGCACAGATACGCAGTATTTT.

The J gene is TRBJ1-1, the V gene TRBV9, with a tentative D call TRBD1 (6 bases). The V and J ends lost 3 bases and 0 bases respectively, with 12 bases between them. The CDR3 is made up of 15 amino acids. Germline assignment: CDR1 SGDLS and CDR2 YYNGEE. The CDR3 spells CASSATGHLNTEAFF. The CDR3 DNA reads TGTGCCAGCAGCGCTACGGGACACCTGAACACTGAAGCTTTCTTT.

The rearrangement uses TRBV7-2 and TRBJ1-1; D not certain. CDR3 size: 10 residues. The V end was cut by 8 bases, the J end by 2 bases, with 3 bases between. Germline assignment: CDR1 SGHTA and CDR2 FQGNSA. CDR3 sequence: CASGNTEAFF. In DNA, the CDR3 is TGTGCCAGCGGCAACACTGAAGCTTTCTTT.

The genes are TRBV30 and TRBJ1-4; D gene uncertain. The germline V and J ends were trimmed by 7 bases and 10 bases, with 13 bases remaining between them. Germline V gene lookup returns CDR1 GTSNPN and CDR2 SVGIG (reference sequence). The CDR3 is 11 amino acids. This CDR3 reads CASRGILKLFF. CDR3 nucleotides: TGTGCCTCTCGAGGGATTTTAAAACTGTTTTTT.

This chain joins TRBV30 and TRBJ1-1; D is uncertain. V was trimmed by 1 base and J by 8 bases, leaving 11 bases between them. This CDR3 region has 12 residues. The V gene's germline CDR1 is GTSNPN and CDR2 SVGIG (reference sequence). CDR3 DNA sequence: TGTGCCTGGAGTGATCCTACGCGGGAAGCTTTCTTT. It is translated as CAWSDPTREAFF. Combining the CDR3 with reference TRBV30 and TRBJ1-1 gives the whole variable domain SQTIHQWPATLVQPVGSPLSLECTVEGTSNPNLYWYRQAAGRGLQLLFYSVGIGQISSEVPQNLSASRPQDRQFILSSKKLLLSDSGFYLCAWSDPTREAFFGQGTRLTVV.

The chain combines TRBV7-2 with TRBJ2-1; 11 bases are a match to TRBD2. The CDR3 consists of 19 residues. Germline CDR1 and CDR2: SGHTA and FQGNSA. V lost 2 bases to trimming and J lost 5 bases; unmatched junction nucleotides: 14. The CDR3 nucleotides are TGTGCCAGCAGCTTACATCCCCATAAACTAGCGGGAGTAGACAATGAGCAGTTCTTC. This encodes CASSLHPHKLAGVDNEQFF. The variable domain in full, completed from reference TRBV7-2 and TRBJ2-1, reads GAGVSQSPSNKVTEKGKDVELRCDPISGHTALYWYRQSLGQGLEFLIYFQGNSAPDKSGLPSDRFSAERTGGSVSTLTIQRTQQEDSAVYLCASSLHPHKLAGVDNEQFFGPGTRLTVL.

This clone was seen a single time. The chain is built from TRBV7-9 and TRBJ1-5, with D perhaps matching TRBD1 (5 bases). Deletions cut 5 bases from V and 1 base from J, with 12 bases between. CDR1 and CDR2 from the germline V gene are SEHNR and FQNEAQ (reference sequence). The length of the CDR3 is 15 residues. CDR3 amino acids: CASSPSGNSNQPQHF. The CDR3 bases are TGTGCCAGCAGCCCATCAGGGAACAGCAATCAGCCCCAGCATTTT.

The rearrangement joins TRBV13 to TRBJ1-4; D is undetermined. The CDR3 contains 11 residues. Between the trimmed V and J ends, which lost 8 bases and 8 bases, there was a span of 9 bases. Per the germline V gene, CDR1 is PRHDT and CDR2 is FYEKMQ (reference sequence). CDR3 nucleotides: TGTGCCAGCCGTTCAGGAGAAAAACTGTTTTTT. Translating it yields CASRSGEKLFF.

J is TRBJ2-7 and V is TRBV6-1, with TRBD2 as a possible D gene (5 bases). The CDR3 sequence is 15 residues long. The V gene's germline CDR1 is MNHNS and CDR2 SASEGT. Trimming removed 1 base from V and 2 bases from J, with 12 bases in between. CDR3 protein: CASSEGPDWTYEQYF. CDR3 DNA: TGTGCCAGCAGTGAAGGCCCGGACTGGACCTACGAGCAGTACTTC.

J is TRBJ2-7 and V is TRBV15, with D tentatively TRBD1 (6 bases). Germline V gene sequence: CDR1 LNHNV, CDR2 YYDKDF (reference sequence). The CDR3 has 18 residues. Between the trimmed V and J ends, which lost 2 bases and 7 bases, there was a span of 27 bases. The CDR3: CATSRPAPTGTVSWEQYF. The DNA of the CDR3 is TGTGCCACCAGCAGACCTGCCCCCACAGGGACGGTGAGTTGGGAGCAGTACTTC.

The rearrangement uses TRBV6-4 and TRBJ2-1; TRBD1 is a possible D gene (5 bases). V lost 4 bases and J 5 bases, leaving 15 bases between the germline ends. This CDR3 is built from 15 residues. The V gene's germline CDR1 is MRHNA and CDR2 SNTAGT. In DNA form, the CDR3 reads TGTGCCAGCAGTGGAGAAGGGGTTCGGGACAATGAGCAGTTCTTC. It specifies CASSGEGVRDNEQFF.

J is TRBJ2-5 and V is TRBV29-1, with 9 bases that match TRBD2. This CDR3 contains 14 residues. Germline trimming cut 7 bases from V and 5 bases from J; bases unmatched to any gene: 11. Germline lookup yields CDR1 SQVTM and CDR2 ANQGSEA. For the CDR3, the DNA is TGCAGCGCTCGGACTAGCGTGCTTCGGGAGACCCAGTACTTC. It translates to CSARTSVLRETQYF.

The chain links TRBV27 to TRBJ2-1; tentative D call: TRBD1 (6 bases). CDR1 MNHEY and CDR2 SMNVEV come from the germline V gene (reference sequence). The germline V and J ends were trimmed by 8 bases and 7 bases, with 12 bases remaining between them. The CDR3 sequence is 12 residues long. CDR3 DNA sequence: TGTGCCAGCGAGGGTAGGGGGAATGAGCAGTTCTTC. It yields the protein CASEGRGNEQFF.

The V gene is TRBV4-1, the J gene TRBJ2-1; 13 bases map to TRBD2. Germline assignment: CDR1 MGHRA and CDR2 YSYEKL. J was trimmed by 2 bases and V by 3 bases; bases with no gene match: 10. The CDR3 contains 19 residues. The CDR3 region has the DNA TGCGCCAGCAGCCATCTTTGGACTAGCGGGGGAAAAACCTACAATGAGCAGTTCTTC. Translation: CASSHLWTSGGKTYNEQFF.

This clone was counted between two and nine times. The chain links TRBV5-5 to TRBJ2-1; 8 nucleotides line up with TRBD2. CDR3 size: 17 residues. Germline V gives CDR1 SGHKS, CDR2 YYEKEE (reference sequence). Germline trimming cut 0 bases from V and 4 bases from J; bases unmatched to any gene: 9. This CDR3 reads CASSLAAGVSPYNEQFF. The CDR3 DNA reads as TGTGCCAGCAGCTTGGCAGCGGGAGTAAGCCCTTACAATGAGCAGTTCTTC.

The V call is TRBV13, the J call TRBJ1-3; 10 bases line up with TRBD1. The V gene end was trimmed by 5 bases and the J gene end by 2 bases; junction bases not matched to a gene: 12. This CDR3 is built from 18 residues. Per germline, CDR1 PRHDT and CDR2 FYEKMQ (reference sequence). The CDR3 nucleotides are TGTGCCAGCAGCCGGGACAGGGGATATGAGTCGCCTGGAAACACCATATATTTT. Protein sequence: CASSRDRGYESPGNTIYF.

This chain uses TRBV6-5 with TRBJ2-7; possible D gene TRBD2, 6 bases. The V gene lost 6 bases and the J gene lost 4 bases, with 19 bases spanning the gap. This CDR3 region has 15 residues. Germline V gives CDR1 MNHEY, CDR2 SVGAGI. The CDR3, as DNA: TGTGCCAGCAGCCCGTTGGGACTTGACGGTTACGAGCAGTACTTC. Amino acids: CASSPLGLDGYEQYF.

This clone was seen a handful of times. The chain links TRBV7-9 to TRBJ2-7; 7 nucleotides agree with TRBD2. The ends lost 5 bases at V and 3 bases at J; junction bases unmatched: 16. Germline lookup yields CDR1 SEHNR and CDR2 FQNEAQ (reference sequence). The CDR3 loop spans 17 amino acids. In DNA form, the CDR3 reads TGTGCCAGCAGCCCTAGGCGGCGGGAGACGCCGCACTACGAGCAGTACTTC. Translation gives CASSPRRRETPHYEQYF.

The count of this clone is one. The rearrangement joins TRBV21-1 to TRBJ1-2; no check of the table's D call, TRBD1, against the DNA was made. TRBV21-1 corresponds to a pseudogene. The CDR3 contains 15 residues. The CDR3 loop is CASSKEWGHGEGYTF. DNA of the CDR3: TGTGCCAGCAGCAAAGAGTGGGGGCACGGTGAGGGCTACACCTTC.

The CDR3 bases are TGCAGCGTTGGTGGGAGGGCCTACAATGAGCAGTTCTTC. Encoded protein: CSVGGRAYNEQFF. This chain links TRBV29-1 with TRBJ2-1; 7 nucleotides align to TRBD2. Germline trimming cut 4 bases from V and 2 bases from J; bases unmatched to any gene: 2. CDR1 and CDR2 (germline): SQVTM, ANQGSEA. CDR3 length: 13 amino acids.

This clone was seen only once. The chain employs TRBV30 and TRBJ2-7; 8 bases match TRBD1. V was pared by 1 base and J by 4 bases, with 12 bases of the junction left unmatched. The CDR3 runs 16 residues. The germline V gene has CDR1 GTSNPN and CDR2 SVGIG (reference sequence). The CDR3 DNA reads TGTGCCTGGAGTGATGAGCTACAGGGGGATGGTTACGAGCAGTACTTC. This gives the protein CAWSDELQGDGYEQYF.

The CDR3 DNA sequence: TGTGCCAGCAGTAGCCTTCCCGCGGGCGGCAATCAGCCCCAGCATTTT. As protein: CASSSLPAGGNQPQHF. This chain joins TRBV28 and TRBJ1-5; D remains unclear. Germline V CDR1 and CDR2: MDHEN, SYDVKM. The CDR3 runs 16 residues. The germline V and J ends were trimmed by 5 bases and 2 bases, with 16 bases remaining between them.

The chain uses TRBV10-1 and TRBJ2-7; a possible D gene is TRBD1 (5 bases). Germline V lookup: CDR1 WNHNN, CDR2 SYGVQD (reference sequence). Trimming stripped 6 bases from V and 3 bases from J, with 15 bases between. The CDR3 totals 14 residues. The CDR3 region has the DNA TGCGCCAGCAGGGACAAGCCCGAACACTACGAGCAGTACTTC. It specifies CASRDKPEHYEQYF.